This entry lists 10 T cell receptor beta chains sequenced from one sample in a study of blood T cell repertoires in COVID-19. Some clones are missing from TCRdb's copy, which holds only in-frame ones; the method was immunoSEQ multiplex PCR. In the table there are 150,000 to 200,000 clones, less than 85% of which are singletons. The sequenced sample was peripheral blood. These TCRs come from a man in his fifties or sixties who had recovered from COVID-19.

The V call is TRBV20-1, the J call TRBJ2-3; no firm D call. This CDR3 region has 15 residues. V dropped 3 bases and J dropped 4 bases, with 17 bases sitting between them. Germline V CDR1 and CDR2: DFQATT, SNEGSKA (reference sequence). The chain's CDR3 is CSASQGGGAADTQYF. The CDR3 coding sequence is TGCAGTGCTAGTCAAGGCGGTGGAGCCGCAGATACGCAGTATTTT.

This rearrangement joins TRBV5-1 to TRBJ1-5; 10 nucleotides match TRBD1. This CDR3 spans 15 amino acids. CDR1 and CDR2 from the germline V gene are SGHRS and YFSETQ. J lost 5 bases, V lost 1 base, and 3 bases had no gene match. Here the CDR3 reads CASSLLGTGDQPQHF. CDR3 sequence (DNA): TGCGCCAGCAGCTTGCTCGGGACAGGGGATCAGCCCCAGCATTTT.

CDR3: CASSFPQGTLYEQYF. CDR3 sequence (DNA): TGTGCCAGCAGTTTCCCGCAGGGGACCCTCTACGAGCAGTACTTC. This rearrangement joins TRBV28 to TRBJ2-7; D is possibly TRBD1 (6 bases). Germline loops: CDR1 MDHEN, CDR2 SYDVKM. Trimming took off 3 bases at V and 3 bases at J, with 15 bases between the two ends. This CDR3 comprises 15 residues. The full variable domain, completed using reference TRBV28 and TRBJ2-7, is DVKVTQSSRYLVKRTGEKVFLECVQDMDHENMFWYRQDPGLGLRLIYFSYDVKMKEKGDIPEGYSVSREKKERFSLILESASTNQTSMYLCASSFPQGTLYEQYFGPGTRLTVT.

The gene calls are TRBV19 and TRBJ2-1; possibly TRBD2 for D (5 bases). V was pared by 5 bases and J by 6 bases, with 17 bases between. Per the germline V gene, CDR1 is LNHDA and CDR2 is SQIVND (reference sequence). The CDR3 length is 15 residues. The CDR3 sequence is CASSAEDSIGNEQFF. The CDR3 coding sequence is TGTGCCAGTAGTGCCGAGGACTCAATCGGCAATGAGCAGTTCTTC.

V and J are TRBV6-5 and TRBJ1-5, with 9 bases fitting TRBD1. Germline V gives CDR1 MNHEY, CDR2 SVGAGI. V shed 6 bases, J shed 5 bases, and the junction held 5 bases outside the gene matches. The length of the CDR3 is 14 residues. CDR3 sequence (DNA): TGTGCCAGCAGGCCACAGGGGGCGCATCAGCCCCAGCATTTT. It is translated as CASRPQGAHQPQHF.

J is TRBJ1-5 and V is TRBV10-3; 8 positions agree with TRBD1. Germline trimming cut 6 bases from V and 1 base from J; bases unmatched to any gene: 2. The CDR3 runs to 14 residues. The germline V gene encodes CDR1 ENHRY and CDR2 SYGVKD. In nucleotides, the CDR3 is TGTGCCATCAGAGGGGACAGGAGCAATCAGCCCCAGCATTTT. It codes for CAIRGDRSNQPQHF.

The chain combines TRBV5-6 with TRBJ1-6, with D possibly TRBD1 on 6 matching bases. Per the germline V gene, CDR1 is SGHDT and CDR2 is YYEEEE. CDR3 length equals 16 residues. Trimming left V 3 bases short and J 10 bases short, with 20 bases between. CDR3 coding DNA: TGTGCCAGCAGCTCATTGACCCTCAGGGGAAGATCACCCCTCCACTTT. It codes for CASSSLTLRGRSPLHF.

The CDR3 bases are TGTGCCAGCAGCCAAGAACCCAGGGTTGGAAACACCATATATTTT. Its protein is CASSQEPRVGNTIYF. The chain uses TRBV3-1 (or the pseudogene TRBV3-2) and TRBJ1-3; tentative D call: TRBD1 (5 bases). V lost 0 bases and J lost 3, with 9 bases in between. CDR3 size: 15 residues. Germline lookup yields CDR1 LGHDT and CDR2 YNNKEL (reference sequence).

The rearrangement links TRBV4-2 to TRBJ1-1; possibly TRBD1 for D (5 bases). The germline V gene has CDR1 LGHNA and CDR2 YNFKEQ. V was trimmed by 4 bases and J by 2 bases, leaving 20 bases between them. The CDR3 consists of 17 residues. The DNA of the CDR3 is TGTGCCAGCAGCCCGATTACGGGGGGGAGAGAAAACACTGAAGCTTTCTTT. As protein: CASSPITGGRENTEAFF.

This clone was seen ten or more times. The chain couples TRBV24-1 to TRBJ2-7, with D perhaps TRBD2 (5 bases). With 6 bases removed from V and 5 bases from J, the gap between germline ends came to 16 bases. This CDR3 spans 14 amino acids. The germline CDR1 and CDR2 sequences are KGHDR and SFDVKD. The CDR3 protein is CATSYLDLGDEQYF. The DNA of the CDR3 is TGTGCCACCAGTTATCTGGACTTGGGCGACGAGCAGTACTTC.